This T cell receptor beta chain came from a study of CD8+ T cells in alopecia areata. Study-wide background: Treatment ran 6 to 18 months, with 6 months of follow-up afterward.

Treatment reported: oral pan-JAK inhibitor, 5-10 mg twice daily. PBMCs served as the source from which CD4+ and CD8+ T cells were sorted. The CDR3 loop spans 16 amino acids. Germline V gene data show CDR1 as SGHAT and CDR2 as FQNNGV. V was clipped by 1 base and J by 5 bases; unmatched bases: 6. In each case, RNA was isolated and then reverse transcribed into cDNA as the sequencing template. Generated by immunoSEQ multiplex PCR, the TCRdb table keeps only in-frame clones and is missing some. This sample carries about 190,000 clones, 64% of them seen once, and the ten largest clones take more than 3.5%. This clone was observed a few times.

This chain uses TRBV11-2 with TRBJ2-3; 10 positions match TRBD2. This receptor was obtained from a human donor with alopecia areata. This specimen consisted of CD4+ T cells sorted from blood, obtained at week 4, from a patient treated with tofacitinib. CDR3 loop: CASSLGSGGAGDTQYF. The CDR3 nucleotides read TGTGCCAGCAGCTTAGGAAGCGGGGGGGCAGGAGATACGCAGTATTTT.